Listed here are 3 T cell receptor beta chains from one sample, sequenced in a study of Ad26.COV2.S vaccination and SARS-CoV-2 variants. Sample treatment: roughly 20 received Ad26.COV2.S at low or high dose, single or two shots; about 5 received placebo; per-sample allocation not given. On day 63 after the first injection, vaccine and placebo recipients gave samples. Clones were sequenced by immunoSEQ multiplex PCR, and TCRdb holds only the in-frame ones, with some missing. This table has about 460,000 clones, 80% to 90% appearing once. The sample in question was peripheral blood, obtained in a trial of Ad26.COV2.S vaccine versus placebo. The receptors shown here come from a person between 18 and 65 years old who received the Ad26.COV2.S COVID-19 vaccine or a placebo.

This clone turned up a few times. This chain links TRBV30 with TRBJ2-7; possibly TRBD2 for D (6 bases). Germline lookup yields CDR1 GTSNPN and CDR2 SVGIG (reference sequence). The CDR3 sequence is 11 residues long. V was shortened by 6 bases and J by 6 bases, with 12 bases between the two germline ends. The CDR3 region has the DNA TGTGCCTGCGGATTCGGGGGCGAGCAGTACTTC. Protein product: CACGFGGEQYF.

The chain has TRBV11-1 and TRBJ2-5; possible D gene TRBD1, 5 bases. V lost 5 bases, J lost 9 bases, and 25 bases lay in between. Germline V gene sequence: CDR1 SGHAT, CDR2 FQDESV (reference sequence). The CDR3 spans 16 residues. CDR3 residues: CASSPRDGARQGAQYF. In nucleotides, the CDR3 is TGTGCCAGCAGCCCTAGAGACGGCGCGCGCCAAGGGGCCCAGTACTTC.

The chain employs TRBV19 and TRBJ1-2; D gene uncertain. The CDR3 is 13 amino acids. Deletions cut 6 bases from V and 2 bases from J, with 10 bases between. From germline, CDR1 is LNHDA and CDR2 SQIVND (reference sequence). For the CDR3, the DNA is TGTGCCAGTAGCAAAGACAAGAACTATGGCTACACCTTC. Its protein is CASSKDKNYGYTF.